This is a list of T cell receptor beta chains from one sample in a study of cytomegalovirus exposure and HLA in healthy donors. Here immunoSEQ multiplex PCR was the method, and the copy in TCRdb shows in-frame clones only, minus some. The data contain fewer than 90,000 clones, around 77% of them singletons. Sequenced: PBMCs. All receptors come from a man aged 30 to 39 in good health and CMV-seronegative. CDR3s include the opening cysteine and the closing phenylalanine or tryptophan. A D gene is named only where the DNA matches it firmly. Some rows mark clone size as missing; the rest say once, few, many or name a class of expanded clone.

TRBV7-2	13	TRBJ2-7	TRBD1	-	CASSRWTGYEQYF	TGTGCCAGCAGCCGATGGACAGGCTACGAGCAGTACTTC
TRBV5-6	15	TRBJ2-7	TRBD1	-	CASSLTRTGGSEQYF	TGTGCCAGCAGCTTAACTAGGACAGGGGGAAGCGAGCAGTACTTC
TRBV6-6	15	TRBJ2-1	-	-	CASSYAIREGDEQFF	TGTGCCAGCAGTTACGCAATAAGGGAGGGGGATGAGCAGTTCTTC
TRBV5-1	14	TRBJ2-1	-	few	CASSPPGTHNEQFF	TGCGCCAGCTCACCCCCCGGGACACACAATGAGCAGTTCTTC
TRBV7-9	15	TRBJ1-1	-	once	CSSSPWTDKGTEAFF	TGTTCCAGCAGCCCGTGGACAGACAAGGGCACTGAAGCTTTCTTT
TRBV10-2	14	TRBJ1-6	TRBD1	once	CASSLQGGNSPLHF	TGCGCCAGCAGTCTACAGGGGGGGAATTCACCCCTCCACTTT
TRBV28	12	TRBJ2-5	TRBD1	-	CATGTGSETQYF	TGTGCCACCGGGACAGGGAGCGAGACCCAGTACTTC
TRBV7-6	15	TRBJ1-2	TRBD1	-	CASSLVAGGNYGYTF	TGTGCCAGCAGCTTGGTGGCAGGGGGGAACTATGGCTACACCTTC
TRBV19	13	TRBJ1-2	-	few	CASSIVRNYGYTF	TGTGCCAGTAGTATAGTACGGAACTATGGCTACACCTTC
TRBV2	14	TRBJ2-5	TRBD2	-	CASSFRDYQETQYF	TGTGCCAGCAGTTTCCGGGACTATCAAGAGACCCAGTACTTC
TRBV21-1	15	TRBJ2-7	-	-	CASSKVEGAPYEQYF	TGTGCCAGCAGCAAGGTTGAGGGGGCTCCCTACGAGCAGTACTTC
TRBV19	14	TRBJ1-5	TRBD1	-	CASRGTGGIQPQHF	TGTGCCAGTAGGGGGACAGGGGGCATTCAGCCCCAGCATTTT
TRBV5-5	17	TRBJ1-6	-	-	CASSLEGREAFNSPLHF	TGTGCCAGCAGCTTGGAGGGCAGGGAGGCCTTTAATTCACCCCTCCACTTT
TRBV4-2	14	TRBJ2-7	TRBD2	-	CASSLGLATYEQYF	TGTGCCAGCAGCCTCGGACTAGCGACTTACGAGCAGTACTTC
TRBV6-6	15	TRBJ2-1	TRBD2	-	CASSPVNPGGNEQFF	TGTGCCAGCAGTCCAGTAAACCCCGGGGGGAATGAGCAGTTCTTC
TRBV28	14	TRBJ2-1	TRBD2	-	CASSTSGRGDEQFF	TGTGCCAGCAGTACCAGCGGGAGGGGGGATGAGCAGTTCTTC